Listed here is a single TCR beta chain. The data are from a study of cytomegalovirus exposure and HLA in healthy donors. Study at large: A preliminary data release comprised 80 million or so unique TCRs obtained from HLA-typed donors.

Primers for the PCR totalled 60 Vbeta and 13 Jbeta. Generated by immunoSEQ multiplex PCR, the TCRdb table keeps only in-frame clones and is missing some. The sample table sets out roughly 42,000 clones. The CDR3 runs to 13 residues. Trimming removed 10 bases from V and 5 bases from J; junction bases left unmatched: 11. Per the germline V gene, CDR1 is WNHNN and CDR2 is SYGVQD (reference sequence). Each donor was nominally healthy when sampled (though unrecorded immune exposures were likely). This chain uses TRBV10-1 with TRBJ2-7, with 7 bases fitting TRBD2. The sequence was obtained from a man aged 25-45 years in good health and CMV-seronegative. The sequenced material came from PBMCs. In DNA, the CDR3 is TGCGCCACTTTAGCGGGTCCTAGGCACGAGCAGTACTTC. Translating gives CATLAGPRHEQYF.